These 31 T cell receptor beta chains came from one sample sequenced in a study of technical replicates of blood from a few donors. The assay was immunoSEQ multiplex PCR, and TCRdb's table has in-frame clones only and misses some. The table has approximately 65,000 clones, around 86% seen once. The sequencing input was PBMCs. The receptors derive from a human donor in good health. Some clones in this sample may be carry-over from other donors' samples.

A few counts support this clone. This sequence joins TRBV19 and TRBJ2-3, with 12 bases lining up with TRBD2. This CDR3 comprises 16 residues. Germline CDR1 LNHDA, CDR2 SQIVND (reference sequence). Trimming removed 5 bases from V and 4 bases from J; junction bases left unmatched: 7. This CDR3 reads CASSPGASGGADTQYF. CDR3 DNA: TGTGCCAGTAGTCCCGGGGCTAGCGGGGGGGCAGATACGCAGTATTTT. Full variable domain (missing parts from reference TRBV19 and TRBJ2-3): DGGITQSPKYLFRKEGQNVTLSCEQNLNHDAMYWYRQDPGQGLRLIYYSQIVNDFQKGDIAEGYSVSREKKESFPLTVTSAQKNPTAFYLCASSPGASGGADTQYFGPGTRLTVL.

The rearrangement links TRBV10-3 to TRBJ2-1; a possible D gene is TRBD2 (6 bases). V dropped 11 bases and J dropped 5 bases, with 19 bases sitting between them. The CDR3 consists of 14 residues. Germline-derived CDR1 and CDR2 are ENHRY and SYGVKD. CDR3: CAFPTGEGDNEQFF. DNA of the CDR3: TGTGCCTTCCCGACGGGGGAAGGGGACAATGAGCAGTTCTTC.

This rearrangement joins TRBV10-1 to TRBJ1-5, with D perhaps TRBD1 (6 bases). The CDR3 has 17 amino acids. Germline V gene lookup returns CDR1 WNHNN and CDR2 SYGVQD (reference sequence). The V end was cut by 5 bases, the J end by 4 bases, with 21 bases between. CDR3 region: CASSSNRGQCPNQPQHF. Written as DNA, the CDR3 is TGCGCCAGCAGTTCTAATCGTGGACAGTGCCCAAATCAGCCCCAGCATTTT.

This chain uses TRBV11-2 with TRBJ2-7; 15 bases match TRBD2. Germline V gene lookup returns CDR1 SGHAT and CDR2 FQNNGV. The CDR3 is 16 residues long. V dropped 5 bases and J dropped 3; count of bases not matched to a gene: 5. The CDR3 coding sequence is TGTGCCAGCAGCAAGGGGACTAGCGGGAGGATCTACGAGCAGTACTTC. Protein: CASSKGTSGRIYEQYF.

The chain carries TRBV27 and TRBJ1-2; 10 nucleotides line up with TRBD1. Losses at the gene ends were 3 bases for V and 4 bases for J; bases not matched to a gene: 5. Germline V gene data show CDR1 as MNHEY and CDR2 as SMNVEV (reference sequence). The CDR3 covers 15 residues. In DNA, the CDR3 is TGTGCCAGCAGTTTGCAGACAGGGGGCTTCTATGGCTACACCTTC. It yields the protein CASSLQTGGFYGYTF.

The chain links TRBV7-2 to TRBJ2-3, with 11 positions matching TRBD2. Germline loops: CDR1 SGHTA, CDR2 FQGNSA. V lost 9 bases and J lost 6; bases outside the gene matches: 8. The CDR3 contains 14 residues. The CDR3 region has the DNA TGTGCCAGTACTAGCGGGGGCCCGGGGGATACGCAGTATTTT. Translating it yields CASTSGGPGDTQYF. The full variable domain, in which reference TRBV7-2 and TRBJ2-3 provide the parts outside the CDR3, is GAGVSQSPSNKVTEKGKDVELRCDPISGHTALYWYRQSLGQGLEFLIYFQGNSAPDKSGLPSDRFSAERTGGSVSTLTIQRTQQEDSAVYLCASTSGGPGDTQYFGPGTRLTVL.

A few counts support this clone. The chain has TRBV9 and TRBJ1-2; possibly TRBD1 for D (5 bases). The V and J ends lost 2 bases and 9 bases respectively, with 17 bases between them. Germline CDR1 and CDR2: SGDLS and YYNGEE. The CDR3 spans 14 residues. This CDR3 is CASSVGQGPGRYTF. The CDR3 DNA reads as TGTGCCAGCAGCGTTGGTCAGGGCCCAGGGCGCTACACCTTC.

V and J are TRBV5-1 and TRBJ2-6; D might be TRBD1 (5 bases). The germline gives CDR1 SGHRS, CDR2 YFSETQ. This CDR3 is 13 amino acids long. Trimming removed 7 bases at V and 0 bases at J, with 5 bases between. The CDR3 protein is CASGHSGANVLTF. The DNA of the CDR3 is TGCGCCAGCGGACACTCTGGGGCCAACGTCCTGACTTTC. The variable domain in full, completed from reference TRBV5-1 and TRBJ2-6, reads KAGVTQTPRYLIKTRGQQVTLSCSPISGHRSVSWYQQTPGQGLQFLFEYFSETQRNKGNFPGRFSGRQFSNSRSEMNVSTLELGDSALYLCASGHSGANVLTFGAGSRLTVL.

This chain links TRBV5-4 with TRBJ2-5; the D is unclear. The CDR3 is 15 amino acids. Germline lookup yields CDR1 SGHNT and CDR2 YYREEE (reference sequence). Trimming took 2 bases from V and 3 from J, leaving 14 bases between them. The CDR3 sequence is CASSFQSSGEETQYF. The CDR3, as DNA: TGTGCCAGCAGCTTCCAAAGCTCCGGAGAAGAGACCCAGTACTTC.

The table lists this clone with a count of one. The rearrangement joins TRBV2 to TRBJ2-5; D call uncertain. This CDR3 is built from 11 residues. Trimming removed 5 bases from V and 7 bases from J, with 8 bases in between. Per germline, CDR1 SNHLY and CDR2 FYNNEI. The CDR3 region is CASSPPGTQYF. The CDR3 DNA follows: TGTGCCAGCAGTCCCCCGGGGACCCAGTACTTC.

V and J are TRBV11-2 and TRBJ2-5, with 7 positions matching TRBD2. V lost 5 bases, J lost 5 bases, and 20 bases stayed unmatched. Germline V lookup: CDR1 SGHAT, CDR2 FQNNGV. This CDR3 is built from 18 residues. CDR3 bases: TGTGCCAGCAGCCGCGGGCGACCGGGACTATTAAAATGGGAGACCCAGTACTTC. This codes for CASSRGRPGLLKWETQYF. Full variable domain (remainder filled in from reference TRBV11-2 and TRBJ2-5): EAGVAQSPRYKIIEKRQSVAFWCNPISGHATLYWYQQILGQGPKLLIQFQNNGVVDDSQLPKDRFSAERLKGVDSTLKIQPAKLEDSAVYLCASSRGRPGLLKWETQYFGPGTRLLVL.

J is TRBJ2-7 and V is TRBV30, with a weak D call TRBD1 (6 bases). This CDR3 has 12 amino acids. Germline-derived CDR1 and CDR2 are GTSNPN and SVGIG (reference sequence). V dropped 0 bases and J dropped 10 bases, with 13 bases sitting between them. CDR3 nucleotides: TGTGCCTGGAGTGTACTGACAGGAATCCAGTACTTC. Its translation is CAWSVLTGIQYF. Complete variable domain (other parts from reference TRBV30 and TRBJ2-7): SQTIHQWPATLVQPVGSPLSLECTVEGTSNPNLYWYRQAAGRGLQLLFYSVGIGQISSEVPQNLSASRPQDRQFILSSKKLLLSDSGFYLCAWSVLTGIQYFGPGTRLTVT.

The genes are TRBV7-2 and TRBJ2-7; D is unresolved. The CDR3 is 12 amino acids. V gave up 4 bases and J gave up 6 bases, with 10 bases separating them. Germline CDR1 SGHTA, CDR2 FQGNSA. In DNA form, the CDR3 reads TGTGCCAGCAGCTATCGGGTCTCCGAGCAGTACTTC. This gives the protein CASSYRVSEQYF.

The gene calls are TRBV30 and TRBJ1-2; TRBD1 might be the D (6 bases). Germline CDR1 GTSNPN, CDR2 SVGIG (reference sequence). The CDR3 length is 13 residues. V was cut by 5 bases and J by 6 bases, with 16 bases left in between. This CDR3 is CAWAPGANHGYTF. CDR3 DNA: TGTGCCTGGGCCCCAGGGGCGAATCATGGCTACACCTTC.

Only one count was recorded for this clone. V and J are TRBV11-2 and TRBJ1-1; 9 nucleotides agree with TRBD1. The V and J ends lost 7 bases and 4 bases, in that order; junction bases with no gene match: 7. This CDR3 is 14 amino acids long. CDR1 and CDR2 from the germline V gene are SGHAT and FQNNGV. CDR3 bases: TGTGCCAGCACCTTGACAGGGGGAGGCACTGAAGCTTTCTTT. It encodes CASTLTGGGTEAFF. Complete variable domain (other parts from reference TRBV11-2 and TRBJ1-1): EAGVAQSPRYKIIEKRQSVAFWCNPISGHATLYWYQQILGQGPKLLIQFQNNGVVDDSQLPKDRFSAERLKGVDSTLKIQPAKLEDSAVYLCASTLTGGGTEAFFGQGTRLTVV.

V and J are TRBV7-2 and TRBJ2-7; weak D call: TRBD1 (6 bases). CDR1 and CDR2 from the germline V gene are SGHTA and FQGNSA. With 3 bases removed from V and 6 bases from J, the gap between germline ends came to 9 bases. This CDR3 has 12 amino acids. In DNA, the CDR3 is TGTGCCAGCAGCTTTTTAGGGGGCGAGCAGTACTTC. Its translation is CASSFLGGEQYF.

The chain has TRBV5-1 and TRBJ2-7, with TRBD2 as a possible D gene (6 bases). The CDR3 totals 11 residues. V was shortened by 6 bases and J by 5 bases, with 9 bases between the two germline ends. Germline V gives CDR1 SGHRS, CDR2 YFSETQ. CDR3 region: CASTRGDEQYF. Here the CDR3 DNA reads TGCGCCAGCACGCGGGGTGACGAGCAGTACTTC.

The sample holds one count of this clone. DNA of the CDR3: TGTGCCAGTAGTATAGCTAGCGGGAGAACCTATGAGCAGTTCTTC. Encoded protein: CASSIASGRTYEQFF. The chain is built from TRBV19 and TRBJ2-1, with 10 bases aligning to TRBD2. The CDR3 spans 15 residues. V shed 1 base, J shed 8 bases, and the junction held 5 bases outside the gene matches. CDR1 and CDR2 (germline): LNHDA, SQIVND (reference sequence).

The chain combines TRBV5-5 with TRBJ2-5; 7 positions match TRBD2. The CDR3 runs 14 residues. Germline lookup yields CDR1 SGHKS and CDR2 YYEKEE (reference sequence). V gave up 8 bases and J gave up 3 bases; unmatched junction bases: 10. The CDR3 DNA follows: TGTGCCAGTCGGTGGGGGAGGGTTGAAGAGACCCAGTACTTC. As protein: CASRWGRVEETQYF.

The rearrangement uses TRBV6-4 and TRBJ2-7; possibly TRBD2 for D (6 bases). Germline assignment: CDR1 MRHNA and CDR2 SNTAGT. CDR3 length: 20 amino acids. V gave up 0 bases and J gave up 0 bases, with 24 bases separating them. The CDR3 DNA is TGTGCCAGCAGTGACTCGAAAGGCCCGCATGCGCGGGGAAGCTCCTACGAGCAGTACTTC. Amino acid sequence: CASSDSKGPHARGSSYEQYF.

The rearrangement joins TRBV28 to TRBJ1-6; D is possibly TRBD1 (5 bases). In germline, CDR1 is MDHEN, CDR2 SYDVKM. The CDR3 loop spans 16 amino acids. V was pared by 5 bases and J by 3 bases, with 14 bases between. This CDR3 is CASSTSGTYYNSPLHF. The CDR3 DNA follows: TGTGCCAGCAGTACGTCAGGGACTTACTATAATTCACCCCTCCACTTT.

The genes are TRBV4-3 and TRBJ2-3; D is unresolved. The CDR3 consists of 14 residues. The germline V and J ends were trimmed by 4 bases and 2 bases, with 10 bases remaining between them. Germline lookup yields CDR1 LGHNA and CDR2 YSLEER. CDR3 protein: CASSPSDFTDTQYF. As DNA, the CDR3 is TGCGCCAGCAGCCCATCCGACTTCACAGATACGCAGTATTTT.

The CDR3 nucleotides are TGTGCCAGCAGCTTAGGGTCCCCAGGGGGCCAAGAGACCCAGTACTTC. It specifies CASSLGSPGGQETQYF. V is TRBV11-2 and J is TRBJ2-5; 7 positions agree with TRBD1. Germline CDR1 SGHAT, CDR2 FQNNGV. V shed 1 base, J shed 1 base, and the junction held 6 bases outside the gene matches. The CDR3 runs to 16 residues.

Only a few counts were recorded for this clone. Distinct nucleotide sequences in the sample also encode this CDR3. This sequence joins TRBV7-6 and TRBJ2-2, with D perhaps matching TRBD1 (5 bases). Germline CDR1 is SGHVS and CDR2 is FNYEAQ. Trimming took 5 bases from V and 3 from J, leaving 10 bases between them. The CDR3 sequence is 14 residues long. The CDR3 region is CASSPDRYTGELFF. CDR3 bases: TGTGCCAGCAGCCCAGACAGATACACCGGGGAGCTGTTTTTT.

This rearrangement joins TRBV6-5 to TRBJ2-1, with 9 bases fitting TRBD2. The J segment lost 8 bases and the V segment lost 0 bases, leaving 5 bases of the junction unmatched. In germline, CDR1 is MNHEY, CDR2 SVGAGI. The CDR3 has 15 amino acids. The CDR3 sequence is CASSYSGGGAYEQFF. For the CDR3, the DNA is TGTGCCAGCAGTTACTCGGGCGGGGGGGCGTATGAGCAGTTCTTC.

The gene calls are TRBV5-5 and TRBJ2-1, with 10 nucleotides matching TRBD2. Germline CDR1 and CDR2: SGHKS and YYEKEE (reference sequence). V gave up 4 bases and J gave up 5 bases; unmatched junction bases: 6. The CDR3 totals 15 residues. In DNA, the CDR3 is TGTGCCAGCAGCCAAATAGCGGGGGGTCACAATGAGCAGTTCTTC. Encoded protein: CASSQIAGGHNEQFF.

This clone has just one count. This rearrangement joins TRBV4-1 to TRBJ1-2; D not certain. CDR1 is MGHRA, CDR2 YSYEKL, per germline. V lost 2 bases, J lost 7 bases, and 20 bases lay in between. There are 16 residues in the CDR3. CDR3 in DNA: TGCGCCAGCAGCCAAATACGGGAGGTAGCTGCGAGTGGCTACACCTTC. Translation: CASSQIREVAASGYTF.

The V gene is TRBV7-3, the J gene TRBJ2-5; possibly TRBD2 for D (5 bases). Germline loops: CDR1 SGHTA, CDR2 FQGTGA. Trimming removed 6 bases at V and 1 base at J, with 12 bases between. CDR3 length: 14 amino acids. The DNA for the CDR3 is TGTGCCAGCAGTAGAGGGAGCCGCCAAGAGACCCAGTACTTC. Protein sequence: CASSRGSRQETQYF.

J is TRBJ1-2 and V is TRBV7-3; D remains ambiguous. V was cut by 1 base and J by 4 bases, with 7 bases left in between. Germline loops: CDR1 SGHTA, CDR2 FQGTGA. The CDR3 sequence is 13 residues long. CDR3 nucleotide sequence: TGTGCCAGCAGCTTAAGAGGCGGCTATGGCTACACCTTC. Residues: CASSLRGGYGYTF. Looking up the rest from reference TRBV7-3 and TRBJ1-2 gives the full variable domain: GAGVSQTPSNKVTEKGKYVELRCDPISGHTALYWYRQSLGQGPEFLIYFQGTGAADDSGLPNDRFFAVRPEGSVSTLKIQRTERGDSAVYLCASSLRGGYGYTFGSGTRLTVV.

J is TRBJ1-1 and V is TRBV16; D not certain. The CDR3 covers 15 residues. V dropped 0 bases and J dropped 6 bases, with 14 bases sitting between them. Germline V gene sequence: CDR1 KGHSY, CDR2 FQNENV. The CDR3 sequence: CASSQSTGLKAEAFF. In DNA, the CDR3 is TGTGCCAGCAGCCAATCTACGGGGTTGAAGGCTGAAGCTTTCTTT.

V gene TRBV5-1 combines with J gene TRBJ1-1; D remains unclear. Trimming took 6 bases from V and 1 from J, leaving 10 bases between them. Germline CDR1 and CDR2: SGHRS and YFSETQ. This CDR3 is 13 amino acids long. The CDR3 bases are TGCGCCAGCAAGACTCAGACGAACACTGAAGCTTTCTTT. This encodes CASKTQTNTEAFF.